This TCR beta chain was found in a study of immune evolution from preneoplasia to lung adenocarcinoma. The table came from immunoSEQ multiplex PCR; TCRdb's copy has only in-frame clones and leaves some out. The data hold 9,500 to 15,000 clones, with under 90% observed a single time. The receptor comes from a person aged 50-70 years with lung adenocarcinoma. Material for sequencing was FFPE tissue from an adenomatous hyperplasia lung lesion. This sample's subset: atypical adenomatous hyperplasia (AAH), lung preneoplasia.

The CDR3 sequence is CASSRGQAEDTEAFF. The DNA for the CDR3 is TGCGCCAGCAGCCGCGGACAAGCTGAGGACACTGAAGCTTTCTTT. This sequence joins TRBV5-1 and TRBJ1-1; a weak D match, TRBD1 (5 bases). The length of the CDR3 is 15 residues. The V end lost 4 bases, the J end lost 3 bases, and 16 bases lay between the germline ends. The germline V gene has CDR1 SGHRS and CDR2 YFSETQ.